This T cell receptor beta chain is from a study of T-cell reconstitution after alpha-beta-depleted transplantation in children. The library targeted TCRbeta and was prepared with unique molecular identifiers. TCRdb itself ran the PCR reads through MiXCR, one entry per CDR3 protein. The sample lists a few hundred thousand distinct CDR3 sequences, around 20% occurring once. Germline trimming cut 0 bases from V and 8 bases from J; bases unmatched to any gene: 6. The CDR3 is 14 amino acids. From germline, CDR1 is LNHNV and CDR2 YYDKDF (reference sequence). The sequenced sample was PBMCs from the stem cell graft donor, obtained from the stem cell graft. The V gene is TRBV15, the J gene TRBJ1-2, with TRBD1 matching 7 bases. The receptor was isolated from a human donor who donated a stem cell graft to a child with acute myeloid leukemia. The CDR3: CATSRDTGVLGYTF. For the CDR3, the DNA is TGTGCCACCAGCAGAGATACAGGGGTACTGGGCTACACCTTC.